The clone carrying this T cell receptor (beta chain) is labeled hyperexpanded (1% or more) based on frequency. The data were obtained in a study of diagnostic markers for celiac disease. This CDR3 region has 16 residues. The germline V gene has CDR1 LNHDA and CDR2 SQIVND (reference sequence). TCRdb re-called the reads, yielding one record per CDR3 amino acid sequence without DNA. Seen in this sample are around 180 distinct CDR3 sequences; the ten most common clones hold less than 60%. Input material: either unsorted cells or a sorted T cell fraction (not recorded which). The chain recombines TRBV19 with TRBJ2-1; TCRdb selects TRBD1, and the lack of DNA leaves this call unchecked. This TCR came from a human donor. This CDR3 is CASMGLGKDPYNEQFF. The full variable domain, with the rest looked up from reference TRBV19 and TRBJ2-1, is DGGITQSPKYLFRKEGQNVTLSCEQNLNHDAMYWYRQDPGQGLRLIYYSQIVNDFQKGDIAEGYSVSREKKESFPLTVTSAQKNPTAFYLCASMGLGKDPYNEQFFGPGTRLTVL.